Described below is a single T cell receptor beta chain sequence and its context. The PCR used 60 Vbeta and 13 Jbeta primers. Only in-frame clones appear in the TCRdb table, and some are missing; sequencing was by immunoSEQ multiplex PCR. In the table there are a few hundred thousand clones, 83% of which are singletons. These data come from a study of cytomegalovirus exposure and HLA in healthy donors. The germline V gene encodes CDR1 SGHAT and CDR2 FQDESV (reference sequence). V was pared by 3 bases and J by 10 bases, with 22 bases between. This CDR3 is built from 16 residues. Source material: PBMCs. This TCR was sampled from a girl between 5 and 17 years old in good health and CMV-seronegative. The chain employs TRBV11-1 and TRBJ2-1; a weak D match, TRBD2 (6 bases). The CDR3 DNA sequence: TGTGCCAGCAGCTTCGACGGGACTTCTGCCTTCTCGGAGCAGTTCTTC. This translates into CASSFDGTSAFSEQFF.